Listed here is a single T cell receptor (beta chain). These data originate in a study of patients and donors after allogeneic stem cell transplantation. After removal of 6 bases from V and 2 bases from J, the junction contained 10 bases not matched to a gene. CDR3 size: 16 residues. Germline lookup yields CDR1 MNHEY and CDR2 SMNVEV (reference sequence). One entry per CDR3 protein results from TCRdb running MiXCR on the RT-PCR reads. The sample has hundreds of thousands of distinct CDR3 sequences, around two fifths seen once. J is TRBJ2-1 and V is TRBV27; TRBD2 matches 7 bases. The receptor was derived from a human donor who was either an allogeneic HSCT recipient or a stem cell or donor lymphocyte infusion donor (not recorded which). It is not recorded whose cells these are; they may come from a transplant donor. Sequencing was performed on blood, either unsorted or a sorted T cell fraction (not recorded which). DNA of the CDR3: TGTGCCAGCAGCCCCTGGCGGGGGAGACCCTACAATGAGCAGTTCTTC. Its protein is CASSPWRGRPYNEQFF.